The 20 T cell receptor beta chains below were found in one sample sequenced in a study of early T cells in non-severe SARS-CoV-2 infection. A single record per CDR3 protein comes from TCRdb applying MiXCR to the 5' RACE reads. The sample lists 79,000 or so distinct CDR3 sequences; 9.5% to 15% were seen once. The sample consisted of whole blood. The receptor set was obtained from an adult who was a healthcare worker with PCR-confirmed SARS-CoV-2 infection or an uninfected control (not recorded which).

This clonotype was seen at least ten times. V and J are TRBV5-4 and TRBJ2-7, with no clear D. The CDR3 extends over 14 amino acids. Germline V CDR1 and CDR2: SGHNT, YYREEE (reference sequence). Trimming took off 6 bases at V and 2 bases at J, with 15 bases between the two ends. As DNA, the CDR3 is TGTGCCAGCACCTCCCGAGACCGGACCTACGAGCAGTACTTC. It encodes CASTSRDRTYEQYF.

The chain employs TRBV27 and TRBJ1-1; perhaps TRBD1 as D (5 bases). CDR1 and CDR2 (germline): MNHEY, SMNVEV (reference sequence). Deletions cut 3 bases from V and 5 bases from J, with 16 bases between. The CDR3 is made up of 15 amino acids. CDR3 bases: TGTGCCAGCAGTTTGGGCTGGACCGGGGGGACTGAAGCTTTCTTT. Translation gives CASSLGWTGGTEAFF.

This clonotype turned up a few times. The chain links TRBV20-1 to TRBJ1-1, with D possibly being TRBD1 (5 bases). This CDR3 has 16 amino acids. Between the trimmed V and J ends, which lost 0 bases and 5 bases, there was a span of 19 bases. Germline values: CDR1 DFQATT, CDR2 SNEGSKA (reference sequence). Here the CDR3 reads CSARERDHVRGTEAFF. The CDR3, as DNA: TGCAGTGCTAGAGAGCGGGACCATGTCCGGGGGACTGAAGCTTTCTTT.

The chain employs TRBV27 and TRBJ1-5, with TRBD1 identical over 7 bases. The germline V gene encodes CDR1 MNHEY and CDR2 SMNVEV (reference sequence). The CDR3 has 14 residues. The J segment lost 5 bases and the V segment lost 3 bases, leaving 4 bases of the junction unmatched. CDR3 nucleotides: TGTGCCAGCAGTTTGGGGGGGACAGATCAGCCCCAGCATTTT. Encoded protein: CASSLGGTDQPQHF.

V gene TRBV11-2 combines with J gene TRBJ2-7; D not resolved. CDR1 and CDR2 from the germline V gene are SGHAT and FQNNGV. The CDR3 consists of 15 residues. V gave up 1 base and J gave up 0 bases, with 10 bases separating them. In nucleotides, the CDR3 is TGTGCCAGCAGCTTAGTCCGTGGTGCCTCCTACGAGCAGTACTTC. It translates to CASSLVRGASYEQYF.

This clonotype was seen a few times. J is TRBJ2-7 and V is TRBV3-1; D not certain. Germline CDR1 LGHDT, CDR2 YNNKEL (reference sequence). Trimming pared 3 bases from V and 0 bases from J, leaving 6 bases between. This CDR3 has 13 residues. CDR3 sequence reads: CASSHSASYEQYF. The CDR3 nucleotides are TGTGCCAGCAGCCACAGCGCCTCCTACGAGCAGTACTTC.

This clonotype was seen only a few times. The CDR3 here is CASTPGPNSNQPQHF. The CDR3, as DNA: TGTGCCAGCACCCCCGGGCCCAATAGCAATCAGCCCCAGCATTTT. V gene TRBV11-2 combines with J gene TRBJ1-5; D gene unclear. The germline V gene has CDR1 SGHAT and CDR2 FQNNGV. V was trimmed by 7 bases and J by 0 bases, leaving 13 bases between them. The CDR3 spans 15 residues.

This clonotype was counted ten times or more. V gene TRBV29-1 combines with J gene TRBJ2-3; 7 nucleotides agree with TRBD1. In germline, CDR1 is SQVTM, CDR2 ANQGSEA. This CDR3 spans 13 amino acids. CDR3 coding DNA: TGCAGTGCGGACAGGCTTGGGACAGATACGCAGTATTTT. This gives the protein CSADRLGTDTQYF.

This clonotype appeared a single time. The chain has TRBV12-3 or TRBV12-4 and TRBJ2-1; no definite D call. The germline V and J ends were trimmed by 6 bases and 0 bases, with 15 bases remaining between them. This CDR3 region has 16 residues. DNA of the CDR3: TGTGCCAGCAGGACGACATTTTTGGGCTCCTACAATGAGCAGTTCTTC. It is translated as CASRTTFLGSYNEQFF.

CDR3 nucleotide sequence: TGTGCCAGCACCCGGGGGGATCCCTACGAGCAGTACTTC. Encoded protein: CASTRGDPYEQYF. This sequence joins TRBV6-2 or TRBV6-3 and TRBJ2-7; 7 bases align to TRBD2. J gave up 2 bases and V 7 bases, and 5 bases lay outside the gene matches. The CDR3 is made up of 13 amino acids. CDR1 is MNHEY, CDR2 SVGEGT, per germline.

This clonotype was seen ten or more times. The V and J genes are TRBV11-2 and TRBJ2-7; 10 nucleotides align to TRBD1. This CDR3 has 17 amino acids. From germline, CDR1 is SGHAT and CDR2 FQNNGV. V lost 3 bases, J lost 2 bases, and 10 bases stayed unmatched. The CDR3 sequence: CASSLPPPGQGPYEQYF. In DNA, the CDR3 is TGTGCCAGCAGCTTGCCACCCCCGGGACAGGGGCCCTACGAGCAGTACTTC.

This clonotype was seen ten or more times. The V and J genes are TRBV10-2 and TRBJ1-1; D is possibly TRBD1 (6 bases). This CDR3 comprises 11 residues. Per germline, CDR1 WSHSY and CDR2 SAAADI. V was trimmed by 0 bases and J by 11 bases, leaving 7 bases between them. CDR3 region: CASSESGGAFF. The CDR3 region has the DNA TGCGCCAGCAGTGAGTCGGGGGGCGCTTTCTTT.

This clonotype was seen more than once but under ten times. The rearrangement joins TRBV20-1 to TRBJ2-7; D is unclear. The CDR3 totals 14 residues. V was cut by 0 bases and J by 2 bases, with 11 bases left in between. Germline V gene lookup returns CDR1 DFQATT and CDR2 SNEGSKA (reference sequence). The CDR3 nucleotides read TGCAGTGCTAGAGAGATTCAGCGCCCCTACGAGCAGTACTTC. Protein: CSAREIQRPYEQYF.

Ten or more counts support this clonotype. CDR3 sequence (DNA): TGTGCCAGCAGCTCCACACCGGGTGGATATAATTCACCCCTCCACTTT. It codes for CASSSTPGGYNSPLHF. The chain links TRBV5-5 to TRBJ1-6, with D uncertain. The ends were cut back, 3 bases at V and 4 bases at J, with 14 bases in the middle. CDR1 is SGHKS, CDR2 YYEKEE, per germline (reference sequence). The length of the CDR3 is 16 residues.

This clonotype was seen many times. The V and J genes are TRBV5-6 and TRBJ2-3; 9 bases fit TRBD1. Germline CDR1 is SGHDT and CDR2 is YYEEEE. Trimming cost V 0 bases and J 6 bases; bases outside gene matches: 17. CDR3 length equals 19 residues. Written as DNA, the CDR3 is TGTGCCAGCAGCTTGGATGGGGTTACAGGGGGCGCGTCCGCGGATACGCAGTATTTT. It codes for CASSLDGVTGGASADTQYF.

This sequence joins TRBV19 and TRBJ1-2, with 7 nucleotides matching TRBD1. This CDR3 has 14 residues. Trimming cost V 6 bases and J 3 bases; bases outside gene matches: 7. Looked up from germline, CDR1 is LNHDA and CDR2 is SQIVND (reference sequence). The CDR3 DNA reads TGTGCCAGTAGGGTTGGGACAGCAGACTATGGCTACACCTTC. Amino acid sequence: CASRVGTADYGYTF.

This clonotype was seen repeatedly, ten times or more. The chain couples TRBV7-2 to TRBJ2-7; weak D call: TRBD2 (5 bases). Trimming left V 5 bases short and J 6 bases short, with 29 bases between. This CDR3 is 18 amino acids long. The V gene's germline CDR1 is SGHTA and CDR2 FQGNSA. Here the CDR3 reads CASSQSGNPKVPLSEQYF. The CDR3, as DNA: TGTGCCAGCAGCCAGAGCGGAAACCCGAAGGTCCCTCTGAGCGAGCAGTACTTC.

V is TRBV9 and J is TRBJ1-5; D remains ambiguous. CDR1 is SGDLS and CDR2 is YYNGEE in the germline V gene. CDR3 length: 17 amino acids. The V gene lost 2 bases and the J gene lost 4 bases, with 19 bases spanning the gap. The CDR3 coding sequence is TGTGCCAGCAGCGTCGGACTGGAGGCCGGCGGGAATCAGCCCCAGCATTTT. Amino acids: CASSVGLEAGGNQPQHF.

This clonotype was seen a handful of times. In nucleotides, the CDR3 is TGTGCCAGCAGTGAGGCTTTTAGTGAGCAGTTCTTC. It specifies CASSEAFSEQFF. The chain is built from TRBV25-1 and TRBJ2-1; D remains ambiguous. Germline loops: CDR1 MGHDK, CDR2 SYGVNS. V was clipped by 3 bases and J by 9 bases, with 9 bases between them. The CDR3 sequence is 12 residues long.

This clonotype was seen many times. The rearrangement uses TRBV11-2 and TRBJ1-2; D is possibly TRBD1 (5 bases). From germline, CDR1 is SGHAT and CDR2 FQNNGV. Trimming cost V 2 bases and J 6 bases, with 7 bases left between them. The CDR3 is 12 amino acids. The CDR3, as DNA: TGTGCCAGCAGCTTATTCAGGGATGGCTACACCTTC. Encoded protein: CASSLFRDGYTF.